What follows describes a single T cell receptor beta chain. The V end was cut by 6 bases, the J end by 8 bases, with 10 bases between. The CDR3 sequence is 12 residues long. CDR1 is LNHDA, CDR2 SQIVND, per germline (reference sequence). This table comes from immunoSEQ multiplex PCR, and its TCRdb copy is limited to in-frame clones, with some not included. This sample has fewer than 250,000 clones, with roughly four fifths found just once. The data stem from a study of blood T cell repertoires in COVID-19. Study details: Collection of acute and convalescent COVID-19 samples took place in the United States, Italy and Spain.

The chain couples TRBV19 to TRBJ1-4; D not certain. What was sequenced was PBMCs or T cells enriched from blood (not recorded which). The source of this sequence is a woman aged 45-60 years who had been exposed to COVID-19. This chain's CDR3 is CASSRGGEKLFF. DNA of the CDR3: TGTGCCAGTAGCCGAGGTGGGGAAAAACTGTTTTTT.